Below are 14 T cell receptor beta chains sequenced from a single sample in a study of blood T cell repertoires in COVID-19. Method: immunoSEQ multiplex PCR; TCRdb's copy keeps in-frame clones and lacks some. The sample holds around 89,000 clones, approximately 88% seen once. Source material: peripheral blood. The origin of the receptors is a man aged 55 to 70 with acute or convalescent COVID-19.

The chain carries TRBV5-1 and TRBJ1-1; 12 bases fit TRBD1. Germline values: CDR1 SGHRS, CDR2 YFSETQ. This CDR3 comprises 19 residues. V was pared by 5 bases and J by 1 base, with 15 bases of the junction left unmatched. CDR3 loop: CASRAQWGQGALRNTEAFF. The CDR3 nucleotides read TGCGCCAGCAGGGCCCAGTGGGGACAGGGGGCCTTGCGGAACACTGAAGCTTTCTTT. Combining the CDR3 with reference TRBV5-1 and TRBJ1-1 gives the whole variable domain KAGVTQTPRYLIKTRGQQVTLSCSPISGHRSVSWYQQTPGQGLQFLFEYFSETQRNKGNFPGRFSGRQFSNSRSEMNVSTLELGDSALYLCASRAQWGQGALRNTEAFFGQGTRLTVV.

The V call is TRBV19, the J call TRBJ2-1; 10 bases agree with TRBD1. The CDR3 totals 16 residues. Germline V gene lookup returns CDR1 LNHDA and CDR2 SQIVND (reference sequence). After removal of 5 bases from V and 4 bases from J, the junction contained 8 bases not matched to a gene. Here the CDR3 reads CASSFRTGGGYNEQFF. CDR3 sequence (DNA): TGTGCCAGTAGTTTTAGGACAGGGGGAGGATACAATGAGCAGTTCTTC.

The rearrangement links TRBV27 to TRBJ1-2, with TRBD1 identical over 9 bases. With 6 bases clipped from V and 4 bases from J, the junction kept 9 bases outside the gene matches. Germline CDR1 is MNHEY and CDR2 is SMNVEV (reference sequence). This CDR3 region has 15 residues. The DNA for the CDR3 is TGTGCCAGCAGCGTAATCGGGACAGGGACCTATGGCTACACCTTC. It encodes CASSVIGTGTYGYTF.

In this sample, this clone turned up a few times. The chain employs TRBV30 and TRBJ1-3; D is unclear. CDR1 is GTSNPN, CDR2 SVGIG, per germline (reference sequence). The CDR3 contains 14 residues. Trimming shortened V by 0 bases and J by 2 bases, and 8 bases separated the two germline ends. The CDR3 DNA reads TGTGCCTGGAGTGTACGGTCTCCTGGAAACACCATATATTTT. Protein product: CAWSVRSPGNTIYF.

V is TRBV11-3 and J is TRBJ2-7, with D perhaps TRBD2 (5 bases). The germline gives CDR1 SGHNT, CDR2 YENEEA. CDR3 length equals 12 residues. The V end lost 1 base, the J end lost 9 bases, and 10 bases lay between the germline ends. The CDR3 DNA reads as TGTGCCAGCAGCTTAGCTTATGCGGGGCAGTACTTC. As protein: CASSLAYAGQYF.

This clone appeared a single time. The V and J genes are TRBV20-1 and TRBJ2-3; 7 bases match TRBD1. Per germline, CDR1 DFQATT and CDR2 SNEGSKA (reference sequence). V was pared by 4 bases and J by 0 bases, with 7 bases of the junction left unmatched. The CDR3 consists of 15 residues. The CDR3 reads CSATDRARSTDTQYF. CDR3 DNA: TGCAGTGCTACTGACAGGGCGAGGAGCACAGATACGCAGTATTTT.

The chain recombines TRBV6-2 or TRBV6-3 with TRBJ2-2, with D possibly matching TRBD2 (5 bases). The CDR3 consists of 17 residues. Per germline, CDR1 MNHEY and CDR2 SVGEGT. V shed 0 bases and J shed 7 bases, with 18 bases lying between them. The DNA for the CDR3 is TGTGCCAGCAGTTACTCGACCTTCGGACTGAAACTCGGGGAGCTGTTTTTT. Translated: CASSYSTFGLKLGELFF.

V usage is TRBV29-1 and J usage is TRBJ1-3, with 9 bases that match TRBD1. Germline assignment: CDR1 SQVTM and CDR2 ANQGSEA. V lost 7 bases to trimming and J lost 3 bases; unmatched junction nucleotides: 13. The CDR3 is made up of 16 amino acids. CDR3 DNA sequence: TGCAGCGCGGTTGACTACAGGGGGCAACTTGGAAACACCATATATTTT. Protein sequence: CSAVDYRGQLGNTIYF.

The chain has TRBV5-4 and TRBJ1-2; D is unclear. V was clipped by 0 bases and J by 1 base, with 10 bases between them. Germline V gene lookup returns CDR1 SGHNT and CDR2 YYREEE (reference sequence). This CDR3 has 15 amino acids. In nucleotides, the CDR3 is TGTGCCAGCAGCTTGGATCCCGGGGATAACTATGGCTACACCTTC. Protein: CASSLDPGDNYGYTF.

The table lists this clone with a few counts. The gene calls are TRBV30 and TRBJ1-2; TRBD1 aligns across 9 bases. The V segment lost 2 bases and the J segment 4 bases; nucleotides outside the gene matches: 8. CDR1 and CDR2 (germline): GTSNPN, SVGIG (reference sequence). CDR3 length: 15 amino acids. The CDR3 reads CAWSSTGGSRYGYTF. CDR3 sequence (DNA): TGTGCCTGGAGTTCCACAGGGGGCTCACGCTATGGCTACACCTTC.

The chain has TRBV27 and TRBJ1-3; a weak D match, TRBD1 (5 bases). The germline CDR1 and CDR2 sequences are MNHEY and SMNVEV (reference sequence). Trimming pared 6 bases from V and 0 bases from J, leaving 15 bases between. This CDR3 spans 16 amino acids. CDR3 protein: CASSRKGVNSGNTIYF. DNA of the CDR3: TGTGCCAGCAGCCGCAAAGGGGTGAACTCTGGAAACACCATATATTTT.

The chain recombines TRBV5-1 with TRBJ2-7; 15 bases agree with TRBD2. Looked up from germline, CDR1 is SGHRS and CDR2 is YFSETQ. Trimming at V came to 2 bases and at J to 0 bases, leaving 6 bases not matched to a gene. This CDR3 has 18 amino acids. For the CDR3, the DNA is TGCGCCAGCAGCTTCGGACTAGCGGGAGGGACCATCTCCTACGAGCAGTACTTC. Translating it yields CASSFGLAGGTISYEQYF.

The rearrangement links TRBV7-2 to TRBJ2-7; D may be TRBD2 (5 bases). The length of the CDR3 is 15 residues. The V end lost 2 bases, the J end lost 4 bases, and 15 bases lay between the germline ends. Germline CDR1 is SGHTA and CDR2 is FQGNSA. The CDR3 loop reads CASSLMGAAGYEQYF. Here the CDR3 DNA reads TGTGCCAGCAGCTTAATGGGAGCGGCTGGGTACGAGCAGTACTTC.

This clone was picked up one time. The rearrangement uses TRBV3-1 (or the pseudogene TRBV3-2) and TRBJ2-1; TRBD2 matches 12 bases. J gave up 8 bases and V 0 bases, and 8 bases lay outside the gene matches. Germline V gene data show CDR1 as LGHDT and CDR2 as YNNKEL (reference sequence). This CDR3 spans 17 amino acids. The CDR3 sequence: CASSQDLPSSGRDEQFF. The CDR3 bases are TGTGCCAGCAGCCAAGATCTTCCGTCTAGCGGGAGGGATGAGCAGTTCTTC.